The entry below describes one T cell receptor beta chain. Gene names are mouse gene names. The read ends 1 residue early relative to the CDR3; the germline J gene fills the gap. From germline, CDR1 is SNHLY and CDR2 FYNGKV (reference sequence). The CDR3 is 15 amino acids. J gave up 3 bases and V 5 bases, and 3 bases lay outside the gene matches. The data belong to a study of tissue T cells after allogeneic stem cell transplantation. Time point reported: mouse harvest day 14 after allogeneic transplant. Tail vein injection delivered 10^7 T-cell-depleted bone marrow cells and 10^6 splenic CD5+ T cells. The assay was immunoSEQ multiplex PCR, and TCRdb's table has in-frame clones only and misses some. The data hold several thousand clones, with 45% observed a single time.

Sequencing was done on a sample of gut tissue. The receptor's source is a female BALB/c mouse given C57BL/6 T cells with graft-versus-host disease after an allogeneic hematopoietic cell transplant. The chain has TRBV3 and TRBJ1-4, with TRBD1 identical over 10 bases. CDR3 residues: CASSQTGGTNERLFF. CDR3 DNA, as far as it was read: TGTGCCAGCAGCCAGACAGGGGGCACCAACGAAAGATTATTT.